This record concerns one TCR beta chain sequence. The antigen remains undetermined. This CDR3 has 18 residues. The data originate from a study of monozygotic twins with inflammatory bowel disease. No DNA is given; TCRdb re-called the 5' RACE reads and lists each CDR3 protein once. This listing includes tens of thousands of distinct CDR3 sequences. Study-level findings and limits: None of the different T cell subtypes could be distinguished from one another.

This TCR was recovered from a human donor with ulcerative colitis or Crohn's disease, or a healthy co-twin of an affected twin (not recorded which). The chain is built from TRBV21-1 and TRBJ1-6. TRBV21-1 is a documented pseudogene. Sequenced material: blood. The CDR3 here is CASSKQNAEQGPNSPLHF.